The T cell receptor (beta chain) under discussion was sequenced for a study of T cell responses to AZD1222 COVID-19 vaccine. Unmatched junction bases numbered 14, after V lost 5 bases and J lost 5 bases. Germline CDR1 is KGHSH and CDR2 is LQKENI. The CDR3 is 17 residues long. To note about this clone: Its antigen is as yet unknown.

Produced via immunoSEQ multiplex PCR; TCRdb's table is partial and in-frame only. Found here are about 160,000 clones, around 94% of them singletons; the top ten hold about 1.3%. Points from the study as a whole: Only six people who got AZD1222 tested seropositive at baseline. Samples come after the peak T cell response, not at day 14.

Sequenced here: peripheral blood, sampled on day 0 of AZD1222 vaccination. This chain links TRBV18 with TRBJ2-1; 8 bases agree with TRBD2. The clonotype originates from an adult in good health. CDR3 protein: CASSYRLAQTPDNEQFF. CDR3 sequence (DNA): TGTGCCAGCTCATACCGACTAGCGCAAACCCCCGACAATGAGCAGTTCTTC.